Following are 28 T cell receptor beta chains from one sample sequenced in a study of T cell responses to AZD1222 COVID-19 vaccine. Sequencing used immunoSEQ multiplex PCR; TCRdb keeps in-frame clones, though not all of them. Here the sample spans approximately 150,000 clones, around 90% being singletons. The source was peripheral blood, collected 28 days after the second AZD1222 dose. These receptors originate from an adult who received the AZD1222 COVID-19 vaccine.

This chain joins TRBV24-1 and TRBJ1-2, with D possibly matching TRBD1 (5 bases). The V gene's germline CDR1 is KGHDR and CDR2 SFDVKD. V lost 0 bases and J lost 6, with 7 bases in between. The CDR3 is 13 amino acids. As DNA, the CDR3 is TGTGCCACCAGTGATTTGCCCAGGGATGGCTACACCTTC. This codes for CATSDLPRDGYTF.

This rearrangement joins TRBV19 to TRBJ2-3; 12 bases align to TRBD2. Trimming at V came to 4 bases and at J to 5 bases, leaving 10 bases not matched to a gene. CDR3 size: 17 residues. CDR1 and CDR2 (germline): LNHDA, SQIVND (reference sequence). This CDR3 reads CASSRTSGRPVEDTQYF. CDR3 bases: TGTGCCAGTAGTAGAACTAGCGGGAGGCCCGTAGAAGATACGCAGTATTTT.

This clone was seen a handful of times. The chain uses TRBV6-4 and TRBJ2-7, with a possible D match to TRBD2 (5 bases). CDR1 is MRHNA, CDR2 SNTAGT, per germline. The CDR3 totals 14 residues. V was cut by 4 bases and J by 2 bases, with 12 bases left in between. CDR3: CASSVNSETYEQYF. The CDR3 bases are TGTGCCAGCAGTGTTAATAGCGAAACCTACGAGCAGTACTTC.

The chain is built from TRBV5-6 and TRBJ2-1; 7 positions agree with TRBD1. V lost 5 bases, J lost 9 bases, and 17 bases stayed unmatched. Looked up from germline, CDR1 is SGHDT and CDR2 is YYEEEE. The CDR3 contains 16 residues. The CDR3 is CASSSNRDSSYGEQFF. CDR3 DNA: TGTGCCAGCAGTTCAAATCGGGACAGTTCCTATGGTGAGCAGTTCTTC. The full variable domain, completed using reference TRBV5-6 and TRBJ2-1, is DAGVTQSPTHLIKTRGQQVTLRCSPKSGHDTVSWYQQALGQGPQFIFQYYEEEERQRGNFPDRFSGHQFPNYSSELNVNALLLGDSALYLCASSSNRDSSYGEQFFGPGTRLTVL.

This chain's CDR3 is CASIGLAGVSDTQYF. Here the CDR3 DNA reads TGTGCCAGTATCGGACTAGCGGGAGTATCTGATACGCAGTATTTT. The chain carries TRBV19 and TRBJ2-3; TRBD2 matches at 13 bases. V shed 7 bases and J 6 bases; nucleotides not matched to a gene: 7. The CDR3 has 15 residues. CDR1 is LNHDA, CDR2 SQIVND, per germline (reference sequence).

The CDR3: CASSPDNQPQHF. In DNA form, the CDR3 reads TGTGCCAGCAGCCCGGATAATCAGCCCCAGCATTTT. The chain uses TRBV7-9 and TRBJ1-5; D ambiguous. The CDR3 has 12 residues. The germline V gene encodes CDR1 SEHNR and CDR2 FQNEAQ (reference sequence). V was shortened by 5 bases and J by 4 bases, with 6 bases between the two germline ends.

This clone was observed a single time. CDR3 loop: CASSPGDGADTQYF. In DNA, the CDR3 is TGCGCCAGCAGCCCGGGCGATGGCGCAGATACGCAGTATTTT. The chain links TRBV5-1 to TRBJ2-3; no clear D. The CDR3 has 14 amino acids. Per the germline V gene, CDR1 is SGHRS and CDR2 is YFSETQ. V dropped 4 bases and J dropped 4 bases, with 13 bases sitting between them.

The J gene is TRBJ1-2, the V gene TRBV19; 10 bases are shared with TRBD1. CDR1 LNHDA and CDR2 SQIVND come from the germline V gene (reference sequence). The V gene end was trimmed by 1 base and the J gene end by 8 bases; junction bases not matched to a gene: 16. The CDR3 consists of 18 residues. In nucleotides, the CDR3 is TGTGCCAGTAGTATAGGGGCAGGGACAGGGGTTCGTCCGGACGGCTACACCTTC. Protein sequence: CASSIGAGTGVRPDGYTF.

CDR3 sequence reads: CASGLVRPKGYEQYF. CDR3 in DNA: TGTGCTAGTGGTTTGGTGCGTCCCAAAGGCTACGAGCAGTACTTC. V usage is TRBV12-5 and J usage is TRBJ2-7, with D unresolved. CDR3 length: 15 residues. Trimming pared 0 bases from V and 3 bases from J, leaving 12 bases between. Germline assignment: CDR1 LGHNT and CDR2 FRNRAP.

The chain carries TRBV14 and TRBJ1-6; no definite D call. Trimming left V 2 bases short and J 11 bases short, with 13 bases between. The CDR3 spans 14 residues. CDR1 SGHDN and CDR2 FVKESK come from the germline V gene. For the CDR3, the DNA is TGTGCCAGCAGCCAATTATTAACAGTGGCACCCCTCCACTTT. Encoded protein: CASSQLLTVAPLHF.

CDR3 bases: TGTGCCAGCAGCCAAGGGGCCCGGACATCGAACACCGGGGAGCTGTTTTTT. Translation: CASSQGARTSNTGELFF. The gene calls are TRBV3-1 (or the pseudogene TRBV3-2) and TRBJ2-2; D is possibly TRBD1 (5 bases). Germline lookup yields CDR1 LGHDT and CDR2 YNNKEL (reference sequence). The CDR3 length is 17 residues. V was clipped by 1 base and J by 0 bases, with 12 bases between them.

The chain recombines TRBV6-1 with TRBJ2-7, with TRBD1 matching 11 bases. Germline CDR1 and CDR2: MNHNS and SASEGT. The junction had 4 bases not matched to a gene; V was cut back by 3 bases and J by 3 bases. The length of the CDR3 is 15 residues. This chain's CDR3 is CASSERGQGGYEQYF. The CDR3, as DNA: TGTGCCAGCAGTGAGAGGGGACAGGGGGGCTACGAGCAGTACTTC.

The V and J genes are TRBV6-4 and TRBJ2-1; possibly TRBD1 or TRBD2 for D (5 bases each). Trimming shortened V by 5 bases and J by 3 bases, and 11 bases separated the two germline ends. The CDR3 runs to 14 residues. Germline values: CDR1 MRHNA, CDR2 SNTAGT. DNA of the CDR3: TGTGCCAGCAGTACCGGGACGGGCTACAATGAGCAGTTCTTC. Encoded protein: CASSTGTGYNEQFF.

This sequence joins TRBV5-6 and TRBJ1-2; maybe TRBD1 (5 bases). The CDR3 is 14 residues long. The V gene's germline CDR1 is SGHDT and CDR2 YYEEEE. The V end was cut by 0 bases, the J end by 4 bases, with 10 bases between. CDR3 sequence: CASSLGGAGYGYTF. For the CDR3, the DNA is TGTGCCAGCAGCTTGGGAGGGGCGGGCTATGGCTACACCTTC.

This clone was found once. The rearrangement uses TRBV5-5 and TRBJ1-1, with TRBD1 matching over 11 bases. J was trimmed by 4 bases and V by 3 bases; bases with no gene match: 5. Germline CDR1 reads SGHKS; CDR2 reads YYEKEE (reference sequence). The CDR3 covers 15 residues. The CDR3 is CASSSEGQGGTEAFF. The CDR3 region has the DNA TGTGCCAGCAGCTCGGAGGGACAGGGGGGCACTGAAGCTTTCTTT.

The genes are TRBV7-9 and TRBJ1-2, with TRBD1 as a possible D gene (6 bases). The CDR3 is 16 amino acids. Trimming removed 0 bases from V and 4 bases from J, with 15 bases in between. Germline V gene sequence: CDR1 SEHNR, CDR2 FQNEAQ (reference sequence). The CDR3: CASSLAHEGVGYGYTF. CDR3 DNA: TGTGCCAGCAGCTTAGCGCATGAGGGGGTAGGCTATGGCTACACCTTC.

The chain employs TRBV29-1 and TRBJ1-2; 8 positions agree with TRBD1. The junction had 5 bases not matched to a gene; V was cut back by 6 bases and J by 2 bases. CDR1 is SQVTM, CDR2 ANQGSEA, per germline. CDR3 length: 13 amino acids. The CDR3 reads CSVGGQGNYGYTF. The CDR3 DNA reads as TGCAGCGTGGGTGGACAGGGAAACTATGGCTACACCTTC. Filled out from reference TRBV29-1 and TRBJ1-2, the complete variable domain reads SAVISQKPSRDICQRGTSLTIQCQVDSQVTMMFWYRQQPGQSLTLIATANQGSEATYESGFVIDKFPISRPNLTFSTLTVSNMSPEDSSIYLCSVGGQGNYGYTFGSGTRLTVV.

The chain links TRBV15 to TRBJ1-3; tentative D call: TRBD1 (6 bases). This CDR3 has 17 amino acids. Trimming shortened V by 0 bases and J by 3 bases, and 15 bases separated the two germline ends. Germline-derived CDR1 and CDR2 are LNHNV and YYDKDF (reference sequence). CDR3 DNA sequence: TGTGCCACCAGCAGAGAGGGTACAGGGATAATTGGAAACACCATATATTTT. Protein sequence: CATSREGTGIIGNTIYF.

This clone was seen once. The chain has TRBV13 and TRBJ1-1, with D perhaps TRBD1 (6 bases). The CDR3 sequence is 13 residues long. Deletions cut 6 bases from V and 8 bases from J, with 16 bases between. From germline, CDR1 is PRHDT and CDR2 FYEKMQ (reference sequence). CDR3 amino acids: CASSLQGWAEAFF. CDR3 DNA sequence: TGTGCCAGCAGTTTACAGGGATGGGCCGAAGCTTTCTTT.

The chain joins TRBV10-2 to TRBJ2-3, with D unclear. The germline V gene has CDR1 WSHSY and CDR2 SAAADI. The CDR3 is 12 residues long. V dropped 5 bases and J dropped 5 bases, with 8 bases sitting between them. The CDR3 DNA follows: TGCGCCAGCAGTAAAAACAGAGATACGCAGTATTTT. Encoded protein: CASSKNRDTQYF.

The J gene is TRBJ2-7, the V gene TRBV6-5; D remains unclear. The germline V gene has CDR1 MNHEY and CDR2 SVGAGI. V lost 7 bases and J 2 bases, leaving 12 bases between the germline ends. The CDR3 is 13 residues long. CDR3 DNA sequence: TGTGCCAGCACCAACTGGAATCCCTACGAGCAGTACTTC. Amino acids: CASTNWNPYEQYF.

The rearrangement uses TRBV10-3 and TRBJ2-1; possible D gene TRBD1, 6 bases. The CDR3 is 15 amino acids. The germline V gene encodes CDR1 ENHRY and CDR2 SYGVKD. V gave up 6 bases and J gave up 6 bases, with 18 bases separating them. The CDR3 bases are TGTGCCATCAGCGGGGCATCAGGGGCGAGCAATGAGCAGTTCTTC. It specifies CAISGASGASNEQFF.

This clone occurred a few times. The chain combines TRBV27 with TRBJ1-6; D might be TRBD1 (5 bases). The CDR3 sequence is 13 residues long. Per germline, CDR1 MNHEY and CDR2 SMNVEV (reference sequence). Trimming stripped 0 bases from V and 9 bases from J, with 6 bases between. The CDR3 reads CASSLSRVSPLHF. As DNA, the CDR3 is TGTGCCAGCAGTTTATCCAGGGTTTCACCCCTCCACTTT.

Remarks on this clone: Additional DNA sequences in this sample encode the identical CDR3. This chain uses TRBV29-1 with TRBJ2-7; D remains unclear. Trimming stripped 8 bases from V and 0 bases from J, with 11 bases between. Looked up from germline, CDR1 is SQVTM and CDR2 is ANQGSEA. The length of the CDR3 is 12 residues. The CDR3 is CSCGESSYEQYF. CDR3 DNA sequence: TGCAGCTGTGGGGAAAGCTCCTACGAGCAGTACTTC.

The chain is built from TRBV2 and TRBJ1-5, with 8 bases lining up with TRBD1. CDR3 length: 14 residues. V was clipped by 6 bases and J by 7 bases; unmatched bases: 8. From germline, CDR1 is SNHLY and CDR2 FYNNEI. The CDR3: CASSGTGLKQPQHF. In DNA form, the CDR3 reads TGTGCCAGCAGCGGGACAGGCTTGAAGCAGCCCCAGCATTTT.

In nucleotides, the CDR3 is TGTGCCAGCAGTTCGCCGGACAGGGGCACTGAAGCTTTCTTT. Residues: CASSSPDRGTEAFF. This chain joins TRBV28 and TRBJ1-1, with 9 bases that match TRBD1. Germline values: CDR1 MDHEN, CDR2 SYDVKM. The CDR3 is made up of 14 amino acids. Trimming took 4 bases from V and 4 from J; bases not matched to a gene: 4.

The chain joins TRBV5-1 to TRBJ2-2, with 9 positions matching TRBD1. The CDR3 consists of 16 residues. From germline, CDR1 is SGHRS and CDR2 YFSETQ. After removal of 0 bases from V and 7 bases from J, the junction contained 7 bases not matched to a gene. This CDR3 is CASSLVQGARGGELFF. The CDR3, as DNA: TGCGCCAGCAGCTTGGTACAGGGGGCGCGAGGCGGGGAGCTGTTTTTT.

The chain uses TRBV10-2 and TRBJ2-3; possible D gene TRBD1, 7 bases. This CDR3 comprises 14 residues. V was trimmed by 8 bases and J by 4 bases, leaving 16 bases between them. Germline V gene sequence: CDR1 WSHSY, CDR2 SAAADI. The CDR3, as DNA: TGCGCCAGCGCCCCAGGGGGGAGGCCAGATACGCAGTATTTT. Its translation is CASAPGGRPDTQYF.